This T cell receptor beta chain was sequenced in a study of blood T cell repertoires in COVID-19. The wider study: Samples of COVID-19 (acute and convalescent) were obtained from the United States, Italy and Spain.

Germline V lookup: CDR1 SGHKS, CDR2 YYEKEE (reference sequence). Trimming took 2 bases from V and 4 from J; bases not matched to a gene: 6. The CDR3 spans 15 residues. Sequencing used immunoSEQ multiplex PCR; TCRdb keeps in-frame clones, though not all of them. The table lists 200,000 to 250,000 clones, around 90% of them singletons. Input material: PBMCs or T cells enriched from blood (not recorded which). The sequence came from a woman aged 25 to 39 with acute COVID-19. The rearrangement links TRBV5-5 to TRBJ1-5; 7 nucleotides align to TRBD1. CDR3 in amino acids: CASSFSPTGNQPQHF. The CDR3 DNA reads TGTGCCAGCAGCTTCTCCCCGACAGGGAATCAGCCCCAGCATTTT.